The entry that follows covers one TCR beta chain sequence. This specimen belongs to a study of blood T cell repertoires in COVID-19. The ends were cut back, 11 bases at V and 2 bases at J, with 15 bases in the middle. Germline CDR1 MNHEY, CDR2 SVGAGI. This CDR3 contains 13 residues. Original methodology: Reference gene primer amplification in the assay estimated nucleated cell counts. Generated by immunoSEQ multiplex PCR, the TCRdb table keeps only in-frame clones and is missing some. The V and J calls and clone size come from that table; D and trimming were worked out from the DNA. The data hold fewer than 400,000 clones, with 70% to 90% observed a single time. The study recruited people aged about 18 to 89 years across under 25 US areas. Each recovered donor of Cohort 3 presented with two negative PCRs, clearance, or symptom resolution.

Sequencing input: PBMCs or T cells enriched from blood (not recorded which). The rearrangement uses TRBV6-5 and TRBJ1-2, with TRBD1 as a possible D gene (5 bases). This receptor was taken from a young man who had recovered from COVID-19. The CDR3 protein is CAGAGNRNYGYTF. The CDR3 nucleotides read TGTGCCGGGGCGGGAAACAGAAACTATGGCTACACCTTC.